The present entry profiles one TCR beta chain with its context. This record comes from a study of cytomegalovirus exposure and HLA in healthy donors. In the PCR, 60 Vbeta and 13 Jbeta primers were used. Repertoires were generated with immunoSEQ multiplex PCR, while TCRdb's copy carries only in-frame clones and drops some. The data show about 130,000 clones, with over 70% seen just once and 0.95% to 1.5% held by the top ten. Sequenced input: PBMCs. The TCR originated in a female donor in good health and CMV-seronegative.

The CDR3 here is CASRFGQGGTRQYF. In DNA form, the CDR3 reads TGTGCCAGTCGATTCGGACAGGGAGGGACGCGGCAGTACTTC. This chain links TRBV6-5 with TRBJ2-7, with D possibly matching TRBD1 (8 bases). Germline CDR1 reads MNHEY; CDR2 reads SVGAGI. This CDR3 comprises 14 residues. The ends were cut back, 9 bases at V and 9 bases at J, with 24 bases in the middle.